The T cell receptor beta chain described here comes from a study of CD8 T cells in ankylosing spondylitis. Regarding the study as a whole: There was a TCR beta motif, made of several highly homologous variants, that appeared characteristic of ankylosing spondylitis blood. Disease-linked clones reportedly showed significant enrichment in matched ankylosing spondylitis synovial fluid. Peripheral blood samples showed relatively rare disease-linked clones, and these clones were CD8+. Earlier studies detected some motif variants in reactive arthritis synovial fluid and blood.

Germline trimming cut 4 bases from V and 2 bases from J; bases unmatched to any gene: 7. Germline V gene sequence: CDR1 GTSNPN, CDR2 SVGIG (reference sequence). The CDR3 length is 15 residues. Details on this clonotype: Its antigen remains unknown.

Quantitative 5'-RACE with molecular barcodes produced the TCR beta libraries. Using its own MiXCR run on the 5' RACE reads, TCRdb lists one record per CDR3 protein. The top ten clones hold approximately 6.3% of a sample with about 540,000 distinct CDR3 sequences, approximately 12% of them seen once. Sequencing was performed on blood, either unsorted or a sorted T cell fraction (not recorded which). The source of this sequence is a male donor with ankylosing spondylitis. This chain links TRBV30 with TRBJ2-7; 11 bases agree with TRBD1. The chain's CDR3 is CAWTQDRGPAYEQYF. For the CDR3, the DNA is TGTGCCTGGACCCAGGACAGGGGGCCTGCCTACGAGCAGTACTTC.